Below, one T cell receptor (beta chain) is given with its context. V dropped 2 bases and J dropped 4; count of bases not matched to a gene: 1. Germline CDR1 reads KGHSH; CDR2 reads LQKENI. The CDR3 runs to 14 residues. Source study methods: Reference gene primer amplification in the assay estimated nucleated cell counts. The assay was immunoSEQ multiplex PCR, and TCRdb's table has in-frame clones only and misses some. The V and J calls and the clone size are those of that table, but D and trimming were determined from the DNA. Of roughly 71,000 clones in the sample, around 90% were seen once. This sample is part of a study of blood T cell repertoires in COVID-19. At the level of the study: The United States, Italy and Spain provided the acute and convalescent COVID-19 samples. The cDNA or gDNA used as material had been derived from T cells, B-cell-depleted T cells, or PBMCs.

This receptor was taken from a man between 50 and 59 years old with acute or convalescent COVID-19. Sequenced material: peripheral blood. The genes are TRBV18 and TRBJ2-1; 8 nucleotides line up with TRBD2. For the CDR3, the DNA is TGTGCCAGCTCACCAGCGGGGGGATACAATGAGCAGTTCTTC. This sequence encodes CASSPAGGYNEQFF.